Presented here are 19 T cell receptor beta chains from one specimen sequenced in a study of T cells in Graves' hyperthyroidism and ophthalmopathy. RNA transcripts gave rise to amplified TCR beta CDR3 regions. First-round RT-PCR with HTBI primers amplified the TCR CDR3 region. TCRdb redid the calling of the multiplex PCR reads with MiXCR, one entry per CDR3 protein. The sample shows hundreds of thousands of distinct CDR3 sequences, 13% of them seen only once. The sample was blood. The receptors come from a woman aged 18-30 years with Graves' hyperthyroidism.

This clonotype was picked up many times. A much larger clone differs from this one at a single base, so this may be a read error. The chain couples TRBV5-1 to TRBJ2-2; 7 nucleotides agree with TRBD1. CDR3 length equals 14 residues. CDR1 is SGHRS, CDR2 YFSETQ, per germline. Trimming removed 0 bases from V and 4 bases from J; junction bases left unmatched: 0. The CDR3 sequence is CASSLDRGTGELFF. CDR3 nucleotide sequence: TGCGCCAGCAGCTTGGACAGGGGCACCGGGGAGCTGTTTTTT.

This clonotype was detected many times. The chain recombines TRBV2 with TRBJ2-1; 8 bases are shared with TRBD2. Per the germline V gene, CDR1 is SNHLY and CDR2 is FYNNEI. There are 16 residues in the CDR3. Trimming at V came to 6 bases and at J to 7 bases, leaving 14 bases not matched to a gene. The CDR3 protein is CASRSFGGGSGNEQFF. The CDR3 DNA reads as TGTGCCAGCAGATCTTTCGGCGGGGGGAGTGGGAATGAGCAGTTCTTC.

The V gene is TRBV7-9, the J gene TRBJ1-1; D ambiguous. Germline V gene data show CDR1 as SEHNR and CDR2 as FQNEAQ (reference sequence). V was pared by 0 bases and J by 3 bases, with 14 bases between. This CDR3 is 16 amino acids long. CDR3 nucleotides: TGTGCCAGCAGCTTAGCGATCGGGGAACGTGACACTGAAGCTTTCTTT. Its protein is CASSLAIGERDTEAFF.

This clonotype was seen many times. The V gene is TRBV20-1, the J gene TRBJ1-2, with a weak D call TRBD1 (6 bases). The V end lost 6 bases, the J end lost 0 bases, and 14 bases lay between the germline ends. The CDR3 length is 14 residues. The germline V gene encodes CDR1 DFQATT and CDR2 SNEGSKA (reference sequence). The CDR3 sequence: CSAIGQLPNYGYTF. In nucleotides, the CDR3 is TGCAGTGCCATAGGACAGCTTCCTAACTATGGCTACACCTTC.

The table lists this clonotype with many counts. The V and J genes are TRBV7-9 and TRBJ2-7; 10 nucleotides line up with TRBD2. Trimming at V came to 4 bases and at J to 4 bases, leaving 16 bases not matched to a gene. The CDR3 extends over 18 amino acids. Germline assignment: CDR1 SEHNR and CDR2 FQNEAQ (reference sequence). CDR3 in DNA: TGTGCCAGCAGCTCGTCCGGGACTAGCGACCCGGTTGGGTACGAGCAGTACTTC. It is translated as CASSSSGTSDPVGYEQYF.

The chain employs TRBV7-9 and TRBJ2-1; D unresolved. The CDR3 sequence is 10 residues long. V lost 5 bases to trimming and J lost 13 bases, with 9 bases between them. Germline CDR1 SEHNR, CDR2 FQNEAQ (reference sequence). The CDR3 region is CASSPRPQFF. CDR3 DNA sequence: TGTGCCAGCAGCCCTCGACCCCAGTTCTTC.

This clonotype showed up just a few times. In DNA, the CDR3 is TGCGCCAGCAGCCAAGATCGAGCTGGCACCTACGAGCAGTACTTC. It yields the protein CASSQDRAGTYEQYF. V gene TRBV4-3 combines with J gene TRBJ2-7, with unresolved D. CDR1 and CDR2 (germline): LGHNA, YSLEER. This CDR3 region has 15 residues. V was pared by 0 bases and J by 2 bases, with 11 bases between.

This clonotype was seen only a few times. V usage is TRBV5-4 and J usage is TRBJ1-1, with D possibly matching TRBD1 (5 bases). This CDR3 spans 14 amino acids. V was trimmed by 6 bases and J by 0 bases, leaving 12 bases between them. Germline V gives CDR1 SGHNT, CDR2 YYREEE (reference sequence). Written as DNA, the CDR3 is TGTGCCAGCAACTCGGCAGGGCTGAACACTGAAGCTTTCTTT. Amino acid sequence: CASNSAGLNTEAFF.

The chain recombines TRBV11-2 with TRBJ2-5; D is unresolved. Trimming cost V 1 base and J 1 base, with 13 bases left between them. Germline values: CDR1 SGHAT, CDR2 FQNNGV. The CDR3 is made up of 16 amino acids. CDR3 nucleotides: TGTGCCAGCAGCTTAGGAGTCAGACCGCTCCAAGAGACCCAGTACTTC. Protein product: CASSLGVRPLQETQYF.

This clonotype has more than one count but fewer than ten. DNA of the CDR3: TGTGCCAGCAGTGGCGGGACAGGGGTTTATAGCAATCAGCCCCAGCATTTT. Its protein is CASSGGTGVYSNQPQHF. The V and J genes are TRBV6-2 or TRBV6-3 and TRBJ1-5, with 10 bases aligning to TRBD1. Trimming removed 5 bases from V and 0 bases from J; junction bases left unmatched: 7. This CDR3 has 17 amino acids. The germline V gene encodes CDR1 MNHEY and CDR2 SVGEGT.

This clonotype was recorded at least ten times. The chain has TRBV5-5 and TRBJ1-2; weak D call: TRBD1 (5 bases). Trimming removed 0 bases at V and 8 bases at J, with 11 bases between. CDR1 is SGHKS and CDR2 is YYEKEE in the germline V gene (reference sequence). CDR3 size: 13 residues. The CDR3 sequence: CASSLGGTVGYTF. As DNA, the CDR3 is TGTGCCAGCAGCTTGGGAGGGACGGTAGGCTACACCTTC. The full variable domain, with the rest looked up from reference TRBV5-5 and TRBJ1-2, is DAGVTQSPTHLIKTRGQQVTLRCSPISGHKSVSWYQQVLGQGPQFIFQYYEKEERGRGNFPDRFSARQFPNYSSELNVNALLLGDSALYLCASSLGGTVGYTFGSGTRLTVV.

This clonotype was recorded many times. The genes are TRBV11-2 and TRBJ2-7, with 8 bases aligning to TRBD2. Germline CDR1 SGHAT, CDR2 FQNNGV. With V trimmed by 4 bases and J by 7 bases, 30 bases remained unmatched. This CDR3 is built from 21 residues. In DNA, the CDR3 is TGTGCCAGCAGCTCCCTTTTGATTCCCGGGACTAGTTACCCCGGGTTTGAGGAGCAGTACTTC. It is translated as CASSSLLIPGTSYPGFEEQYF.

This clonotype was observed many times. The CDR3 is CASTSDTLWGETQYF. In DNA form, the CDR3 reads TGTGCCAGCACCTCGGACACCCTGTGGGGAGAGACCCAGTACTTC. The chain joins TRBV6-2 or TRBV6-3 to TRBJ2-5, with a tentative D call TRBD1 (5 bases). V lost 7 bases to trimming and J lost 4 bases, with 19 bases between them. Germline assignment: CDR1 MNHEY and CDR2 SVGEGT. This CDR3 spans 15 amino acids.

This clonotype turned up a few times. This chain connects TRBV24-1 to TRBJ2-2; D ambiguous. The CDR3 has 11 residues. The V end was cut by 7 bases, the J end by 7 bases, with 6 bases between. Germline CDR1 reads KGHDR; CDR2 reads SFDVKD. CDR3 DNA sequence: TGTGCCACCAGCGCCATCGGGGAGCTGTTTTTT. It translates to CATSAIGELFF.

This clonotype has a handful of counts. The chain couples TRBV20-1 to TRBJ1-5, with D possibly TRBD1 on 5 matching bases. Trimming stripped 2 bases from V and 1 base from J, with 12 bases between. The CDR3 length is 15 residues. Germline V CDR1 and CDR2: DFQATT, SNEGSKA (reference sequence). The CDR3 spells CSARFPGGSNQPQHF. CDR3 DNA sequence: TGCAGTGCTAGATTCCCGGGGGGGAGCAATCAGCCCCAGCATTTT.

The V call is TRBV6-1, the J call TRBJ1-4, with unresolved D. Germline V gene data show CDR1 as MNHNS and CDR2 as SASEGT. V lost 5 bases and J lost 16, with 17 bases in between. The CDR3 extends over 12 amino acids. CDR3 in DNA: TGTGCCAGCAGTCCGGACCCACACGGCCCGTTTTTT. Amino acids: CASSPDPHGPFF.

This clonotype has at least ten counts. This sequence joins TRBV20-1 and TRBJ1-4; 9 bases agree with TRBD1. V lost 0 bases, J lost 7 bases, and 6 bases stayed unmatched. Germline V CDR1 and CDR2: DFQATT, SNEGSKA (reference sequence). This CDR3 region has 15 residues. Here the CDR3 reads CSARDTGTGSEKLFF. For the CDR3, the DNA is TGCAGTGCTAGAGATACCGGGACAGGGAGTGAAAAACTGTTTTTT.

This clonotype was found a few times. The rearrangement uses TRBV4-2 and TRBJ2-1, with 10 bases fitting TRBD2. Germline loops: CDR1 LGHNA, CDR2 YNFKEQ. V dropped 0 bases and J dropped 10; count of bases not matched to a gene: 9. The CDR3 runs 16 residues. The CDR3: CASSQDQLAGTPEQFF. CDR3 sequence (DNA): TGTGCCAGCAGCCAAGATCAACTAGCGGGGACCCCGGAGCAGTTCTTC.

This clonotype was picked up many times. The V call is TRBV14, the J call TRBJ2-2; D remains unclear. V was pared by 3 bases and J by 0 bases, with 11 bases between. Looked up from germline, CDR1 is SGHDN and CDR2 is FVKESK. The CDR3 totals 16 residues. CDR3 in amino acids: CASSQPSPANTGELFF. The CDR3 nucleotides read TGTGCCAGCAGCCAGCCCTCGCCTGCGAACACCGGGGAGCTGTTTTTT.